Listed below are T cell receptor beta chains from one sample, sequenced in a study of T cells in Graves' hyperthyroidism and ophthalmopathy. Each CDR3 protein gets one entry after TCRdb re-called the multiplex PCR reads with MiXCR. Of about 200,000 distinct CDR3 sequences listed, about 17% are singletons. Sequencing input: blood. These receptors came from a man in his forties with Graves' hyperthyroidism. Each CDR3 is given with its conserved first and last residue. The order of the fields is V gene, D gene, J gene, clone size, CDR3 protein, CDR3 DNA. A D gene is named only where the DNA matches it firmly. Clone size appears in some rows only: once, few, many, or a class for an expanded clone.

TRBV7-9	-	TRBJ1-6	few	CASSSRHRGSPLHF	TGTGCCAGCAGCTCCAGACACCGGGGGTCACCCCTCCACTTT
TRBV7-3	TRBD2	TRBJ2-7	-	CASSRLAGGILYEQYF	TGTGCCAGCAGCCGACTAGCGGGGGGGATTTTGTACGAGCAGTACTTC
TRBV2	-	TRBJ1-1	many	CASSEKAPRWRAFF	TGTGCCAGCAGTGAAAAGGCTCCGAGGTGGAGGGCTTTCTTT
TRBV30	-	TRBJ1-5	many	CAWSARTEQPQHF	TGTGCCTGGAGTGCTCGGACAGAACAGCCCCAGCATTTT
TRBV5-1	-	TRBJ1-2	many	CASSLAAGGGGYGYTF	TGCGCCAGCAGCTTGGCCGCAGGCGGGGGAGGCTATGGCTACACCTTC
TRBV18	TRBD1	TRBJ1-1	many	CASSQRQGAHTEAFF	TGTGCCAGCTCACAACGACAGGGGGCACACACTGAAGCTTTCTTT
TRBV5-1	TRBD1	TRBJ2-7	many	CASSQQGAGGGEQYF	TGCGCCAGCAGCCAACAGGGGGCTGGAGGCGGCGAGCAGTACTTC
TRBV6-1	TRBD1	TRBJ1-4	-	CASRIDREKLFF	TGTGCCAGCAGAATCGACAGGGAGAAACTGTTTTTT
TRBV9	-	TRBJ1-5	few	CASSVDNQPQHF	TGTGCCAGCAGCGTAGACAATCAGCCCCAGCATTTT
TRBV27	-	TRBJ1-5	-	CASARVGSNQPQHF	TGTGCCAGCGCGAGGGTGGGGAGCAATCAGCCCCAGCATTTT
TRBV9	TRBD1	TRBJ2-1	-	CASREPGQSLNEQFF	TGTGCCAGCAGGGAACCGGGACAGAGTCTCAATGAGCAGTTCTTC
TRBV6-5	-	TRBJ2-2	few	CASSYVRGQGELFF	TGTGCCAGCAGTTACGTCCGGGGGCAGGGGGAGCTGTTTTTT
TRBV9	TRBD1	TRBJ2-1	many	CASSVFTGTGYHNEQFF	TGTGCCAGCAGCGTCTTTACCGGGACAGGGTACCACAATGAGCAGTTCTTC
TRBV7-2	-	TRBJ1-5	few	CASSLWDQPQHF	TGTGCCAGCAGCTTATGGGATCAGCCCCAGCATTTT
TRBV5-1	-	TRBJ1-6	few	CASTPNLAETSPLHF	TGCGCCAGCACCCCTAATTTAGCCGAGACTTCACCCCTCCACTTT
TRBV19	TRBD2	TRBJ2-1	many	CASSARWAGDPYNEQFF	TGTGCCAGTAGTGCCCGTTGGGCGGGGGACCCCTACAATGAGCAGTTCTTC
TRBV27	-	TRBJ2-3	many	CASSLAGPTDTQYF	TGTGCCAGCAGTTTGGCAGGCCCCACAGATACGCAGTATTTT
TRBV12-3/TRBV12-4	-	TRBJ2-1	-	CASSPKNNEQFF	TGTGCCAGCAGTCCCAAGAACAATGAGCAGTTCTTC
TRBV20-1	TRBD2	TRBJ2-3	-	CSARGGLAGDADTQYF	TGCAGTGCTAGGGGCGGACTAGCGGGAGACGCAGATACGCAGTATTTT
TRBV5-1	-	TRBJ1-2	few	CASSPPWGQNYGYTF	TGCGCCAGCAGCCCCCCCTGGGGGCAGAACTATGGCTACACCTTC
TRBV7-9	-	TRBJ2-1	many	CASSLALSWTPDNEQFF	TGTGCCAGCAGCTTAGCGCTGAGTTGGACACCCGACAATGAGCAGTTCTTC
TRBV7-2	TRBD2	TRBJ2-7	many	CASSLGLAGGISYEQYF	TGTGCCAGCAGCTTAGGGCTAGCGGGGGGGATTTCCTACGAGCAGTACTTC
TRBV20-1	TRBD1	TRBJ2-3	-	CSARAAQGASDTQYF	TGCAGTGCTAGAGCTGCCCAGGGGGCGTCAGATACGCAGTATTTT
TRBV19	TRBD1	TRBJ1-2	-	CASKGQGALHGYTF	TGTGCCAGTAAGGGCCAGGGGGCCCTACATGGCTACACCTTC
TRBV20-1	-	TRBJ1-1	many	CSASYGGAGNTEAFF	TGCAGTGCCAGCTATGGAGGGGCAGGGAACACTGAAGCTTTCTTT
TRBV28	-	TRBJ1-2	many	CASSKNANLYDGYTF	TGTGCCAGCAGCAAAAACGCAAACCTATATGATGGCTACACCTTC
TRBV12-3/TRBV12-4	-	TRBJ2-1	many	CASSLGRSDEQFF	TGTGCCAGCAGTTTGGGAAGAAGCGATGAGCAGTTCTTC
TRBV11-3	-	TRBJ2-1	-	CAGSLDGQGGYNEQFF	TGTGCCGGCAGCTTAGATGGGCAGGGGGGTTACAATGAGCAGTTCTTC
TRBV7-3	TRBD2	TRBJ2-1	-	CASSRSGRAPNEQFF	TGTGCCAGCAGCCGGAGCGGGAGGGCCCCCAATGAGCAGTTCTTC
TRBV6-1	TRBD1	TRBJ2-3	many	CASNGDSKNTDTQYF	TGTGCCAGCAACGGGGACAGCAAAAACACAGATACGCAGTATTTT
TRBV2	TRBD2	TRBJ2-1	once	CALRLASGRYNEQFF	TGTGCCCTCCGACTTGCTAGCGGGAGATACAATGAGCAGTTCTTC
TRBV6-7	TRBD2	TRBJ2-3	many	CASSYLLAGPTDTQYF	TGTGCCAGCAGTTACTTGCTAGCGGGGCCCACGGATACGCAGTATTTT
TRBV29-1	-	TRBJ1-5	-	CSVNSGQNQPQHF	TGCAGCGTGAATAGCGGACAGAATCAGCCCCAGCATTTT
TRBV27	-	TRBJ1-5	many	CAYTTATFGQPQHF	TGTGCCTATACGACAGCAACATTCGGTCAGCCCCAGCATTTT
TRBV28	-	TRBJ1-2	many	CASRQRTANYGYTF	TGTGCCAGCAGACAAAGGACAGCGAACTATGGCTACACCTTC
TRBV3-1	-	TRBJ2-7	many	CASSEDRHEQYF	TGTGCCAGCAGCGAAGACAGGCACGAGCAGTACTTC
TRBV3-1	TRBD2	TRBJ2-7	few	CASSHADGGASYEQYF	TGTGCCAGCAGCCACGCTGACGGGGGGGCCTCCTACGAGCAGTACTTC
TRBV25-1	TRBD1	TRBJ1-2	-	CASSEPGQGHSNYGYTF	TGTGCCAGCAGTGAACCGGGACAGGGGCACTCTAACTATGGCTACACCTTC
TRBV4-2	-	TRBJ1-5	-	CASSGGMVDQPQHF	TGTGCCAGCAGCGGGGGGATGGTTGATCAGCCCCAGCATTTT
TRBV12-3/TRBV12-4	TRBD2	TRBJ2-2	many	CASTWGGANTGELFF	TGTGCCAGCACGTGGGGGGGGGCGAACACCGGGGAGCTGTTTTTT
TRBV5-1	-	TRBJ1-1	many	CASSFNSPGTEAFF	TGCGCCAGCAGCTTTAACAGTCCGGGCACTGAAGCTTTCTTT
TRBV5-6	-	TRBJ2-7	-	CASSLAGTETYEQYF	TGTGCCAGCAGCTTGGCCGGGACCGAGACCTACGAGCAGTACTTC
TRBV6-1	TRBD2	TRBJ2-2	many	CASSELSPSGRTGELFF	TGTGCCAGCAGTGAACTCTCCCCTAGCGGGCGGACCGGGGAGCTGTTTTTT
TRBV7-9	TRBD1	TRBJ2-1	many	CASSARDSDNEQFF	TGTGCCAGCAGCGCCCGGGACAGTGACAATGAGCAGTTCTTC
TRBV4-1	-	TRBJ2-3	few	CASSQIKAADTQYF	TGCGCCAGCAGCCAAATTAAAGCCGCAGATACGCAGTATTTT
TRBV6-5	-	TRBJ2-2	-	CASSSGQFTGELFF	TGTGCCAGCAGTTCCGGACAGTTCACCGGGGAGCTGTTTTTT
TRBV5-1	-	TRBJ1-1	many	CASTKTGSNTEAFF	TGCGCCAGCACAAAAACAGGGTCGAACACTGAAGCTTTCTTT
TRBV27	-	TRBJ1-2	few	CASSLRGVGYTF	TGTGCCAGCAGTTTAAGGGGGGTTGGCTACACCTTC
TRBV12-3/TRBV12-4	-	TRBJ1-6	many	CASSLLPGHSPLHF	TGTGCCAGCAGTTTACTGCCAGGGCATTCACCCCTCCACTTT
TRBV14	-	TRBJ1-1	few	CASSRSGRVGEAFF	TGTGCCAGCAGCCGATCAGGCAGGGTAGGTGAAGCTTTCTTT
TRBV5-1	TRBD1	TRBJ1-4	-	CASRPTGGYEKLFF	TGCGCCAGCCGCCCGACAGGGGGCTATGAAAAACTGTTTTTT
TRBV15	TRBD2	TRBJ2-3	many	CATSRTGGGSSTDTQYF	TGTGCCACCAGCAGAACCGGGGGGGGGTCAAGCACAGATACGCAGTATTTT
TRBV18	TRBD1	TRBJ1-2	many	CASSPGRTGGFYGYTF	TGTGCCAGCTCGCCCGGTCGCACAGGGGGCTTTTATGGCTACACCTTC
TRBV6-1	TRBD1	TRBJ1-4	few	CASRDGTAIGTNEKLFF	TGTGCCAGCAGGGACGGGACAGCGATTGGGACTAATGAAAAACTGTTTTTT